The rows below give T cell receptor beta chains drawn from one sample of a study of neurological immune-mediated disorders. TCRdb itself ran the 5' RACE reads through MiXCR, one entry per CDR3 protein. The table has 50,000 or so distinct CDR3 sequences, 10% seen once. Sequenced sample: PBMCs. The receptors were sampled from a woman in her thirties or forties with HTLV-1-associated myelopathy (HAM/TSP). Each CDR3 is given with its conserved first and last residue. The D gene is left open where the match is weak. Not all rows give a size; the values are once, few, many and, for expanded clones, a class.

13	-	TRBV29-1	many	TRBJ1-1	TGCAGCGCAGAAGCTCAGGGGAACACTGAAGCTTTCTTT	CSAEAQGNTEAFF
14	-	TRBV27	many	TRBJ2-3	TGTGCCAGCAGAGTGGAGGGGGATACTGCTACGCAGTATTTT	CASRVEGDTATQYF
15	TRBD1	TRBV12-3/TRBV12-4	many	TRBJ2-7	TGTGCCAGCAGTCCAAGAAAGACAGGGATCTACGAGCAGTACTTC	CASSPRKTGIYEQYF
16	TRBD1	TRBV5-1	many	TRBJ2-5	TGCGCCAGCAGCTTTATGTGGACAGGGTTGAAAGAGACCCAGTACTTC	CASSFMWTGLKETQYF
12	-	TRBV5-1	many	TRBJ2-5	TGCGCCAGCAGCTTCCCCCAAGAGACCCAGTACTTC	CASSFPQETQYF
15	TRBD1	TRBV7-6	many	TRBJ2-1	TGTGCCAGCAGCCTGAGGACAGGGGTCAGCAATGAGCAGTTCTTC	CASSLRTGVSNEQFF
14	TRBD1	TRBV18	many	TRBJ2-7	TGTGCCAGCTCACCCTCGACAGGGGCCTACGAGCAGTACTTC	CASSPSTGAYEQYF
14	-	TRBV5-1	-	TRBJ2-3	TGCGCCAGCAGCTTGGGACAGGACACAGATACGCAGTATTTT	CASSLGQDTDTQYF
12	-	TRBV5-1	many	TRBJ2-5	TGCGCCAGCAGCTCCCCCCCAGAGACCCAGTACTTC	CASSSPPETQYF
16	TRBD2	TRBV12-3/TRBV12-4	-	TRBJ2-3	TGTGCCAGCAGTCCAGGACTAGCGCTTATCACAGATACGCAGTATTTT	CASSPGLALITDTQYF
13	-	TRBV27	many	TRBJ2-7	TGTGCCAGCAGTTATTGGAGCTCCTACGAGCAGTACTTC	CASSYWSSYEQYF
15	TRBD1	TRBV5-1	-	TRBJ2-3	TGCGCCAGCAGCCAGGGACAGGAGGGGACAGATACGCAGTATTTT	CASSQGQEGTDTQYF
13	-	TRBV5-1	many	TRBJ2-7	TGCGCCAGCAGCTTGGTCGAAGAATACGAGCAGTACTTC	CASSLVEEYEQYF
15	TRBD2	TRBV5-1	many	TRBJ2-1	TGCGCCAGCAGCCCCTACAGCGGGGGAAACAATGAGCAGTTCTTC	CASSPYSGGNNEQFF
13	TRBD2	TRBV4-2	-	TRBJ2-1	TGTGCCAGCAGCCTACGGGGGGGCCCTGAGCAGTTCTTC	CASSLRGGPEQFF
18	TRBD1	TRBV28	-	TRBJ2-1	TGTGCCAGCAGTCCGGGACAGGGGGTCCCAAGCCAATACAATGAGCAGTTCTTC	CASSPGQGVPSQYNEQFF
13	TRBD2	TRBV20-1	many	TRBJ2-5	TGCAGTGCTCCCCTGCGGGGGGACGGGACCCAGTACTTC	CSAPLRGDGTQYF
13	-	TRBV20-1	many	TRBJ2-5	TGCAGTGCTCTTGATCCCTCACAAGAGACCCAGTACTTC	CSALDPSQETQYF
16	-	TRBV7-6	-	TRBJ2-2	TGTGCCAGCAGCTTAGTCAGGGCTGAGAACACCGGGGAGCTGTTTTTT	CASSLVRAENTGELFF
13	TRBD1	TRBV20-1	many	TRBJ2-7	TGCAGTGCCACCCGACAGGGGGCGGATGAGCAGTACTTC	CSATRQGADEQYF
16	-	TRBV15	many	TRBJ2-1	TGTGCCACCAGCAGAGATCGGGCAGGCAGCTACAATGAGCAGTTCTTC	CATSRDRAGSYNEQFF
14	-	TRBV7-9	-	TRBJ2-2	TGTGCCAGCAGTTTGGGCCTTGCTGCCGGGGAGCTGTTTTTT	CASSLGLAAGELFF
15	TRBD2	TRBV7-2	-	TRBJ2-1	TGTGCCAGCAGCTTAGTCCCTAGCGGGGGTCATGAGCAGTTCTTC	CASSLVPSGGHEQFF
16	TRBD2	TRBV4-1	many	TRBJ2-7	TGCGCCAGCAGCCAAGACTGGACTAGCGATACCTACGAGCAGTACTTC	CASSQDWTSDTYEQYF
15	TRBD1	TRBV5-1	many	TRBJ2-7	TGCGCCAGCAGCTTGGCTGGACAGGGAAACTACGAGCAGTACTTC	CASSLAGQGNYEQYF
12	-	TRBV6-2/TRBV6-3	many	TRBJ2-1	TGTGCCAGCAGTCAAGGGACTTGTGAGCAGTTCTTC	CASSQGTCEQFF
11	-	TRBV24-1	few	TRBJ1-4	TGTGCCTCCCACCCCGCTGAAAAACTGTTTTTT	CASHPAEKLFF
14	-	TRBV5-1	many	TRBJ2-1	TGCGCCAGCAGCTTGGAGGCGGTGAATAATGAGCAGTTCTTC	CASSLEAVNNEQFF
15	TRBD1	TRBV5-5	many	TRBJ1-3	TGTGCCAGCAGCCTTACAGGGGGCTCTGGAAACACCATATATTTT	CASSLTGGSGNTIYF
12	-	TRBV20-1	many	TRBJ1-2	TGCAGTGCTCTGGTCCGGGACTATGGCTACACCTTC	CSALVRDYGYTF
17	TRBD2	TRBV5-4	many	TRBJ2-2	TGTGCCAGCAGGACTAGCGGGGGGGCAGGAGTGGCCGGGGAGCTGTTTTTT	CASRTSGGAGVAGELFF
12	TRBD1	TRBV12-5	many	TRBJ2-4	TGTGCTAGTGGTCCGGACAGGGACATTCAGTACTTC	CASGPDRDIQYF
15	-	TRBV6-1	-	TRBJ2-1	TGTGCCAGCAGCCGATACAAGAGCTCCTACAATGAGCAGTTCTTC	CASSRYKSSYNEQFF
14	TRBD2	TRBV24-1	many	TRBJ2-3	TGTGCCACCAGTGATTTGCAGGAGCGGGGTACGCAGTATTTT	CATSDLQERGTQYF
16	TRBD1	TRBV20-1	many	TRBJ1-6	TGCAGTGCTAGAGATAGGAAGGGACAGGGTTATTCACCCCTCCACTTT	CSARDRKGQGYSPLHF
16	-	TRBV5-1	many	TRBJ2-3	TGCGCCAGCAGCTTGGAGGAGGGAAGGTACGGAGATACGCAGTATTTT	CASSLEEGRYGDTQYF
15	-	TRBV6-2/TRBV6-3	many	TRBJ1-5	TGTGCCAGCAGTGGGGCCCGTGGGAGCAATCAGCCCCAGCATTTT	CASSGARGSNQPQHF
14	-	TRBV2	-	TRBJ2-1	TGTGCCAGTGGGGACATCGTCTCCTACAATGAGCAGTTCTTC	CASGDIVSYNEQFF
15	TRBD1	TRBV9	many	TRBJ1-2	TGTGCCAGCAGCGTAGATCGCAGGGGGACCTATGGCTACACCTTC	CASSVDRRGTYGYTF
16	-	TRBV4-3	many	TRBJ1-3	TGCGCCAGCAGCCAAGCCGGGACAAAAGGGAGTGACACCATATATTTT	CASSQAGTKGSDTIYF
16	-	TRBV9	many	TRBJ2-3	TGTGCCAGCAGCCCAGGGGGGGGTGTGGGCACAGATACGCAGTATTTT	CASSPGGGVGTDTQYF
12	TRBD1	TRBV29-1	many	TRBJ2-7	TGCAGCGGCGATGACAGGGGAGGCGAGCAGTACTTC	CSGDDRGGEQYF
17	TRBD1	TRBV3-1	-	TRBJ2-6	TGTGCCAGCAGCCTAGGGACAGCGAGCTCTGGGGCCAACGTCCTGACTTTC	CASSLGTASSGANVLTF
15	-	TRBV4-1	many	TRBJ2-7	TGCGCCAGCAGCCAAGATCAGGGAGCGACCTACGAGCAGTACTTC	CASSQDQGATYEQYF
14	-	TRBV18	-	TRBJ1-5	TGTGCCAGCTCACCGGACAGTCCCAATCAGCCCCAGCATTTT	CASSPDSPNQPQHF
14	-	TRBV5-4	once	TRBJ2-2	TGTGCCAGCAGGTCTACAGTTAACACCGGGGAGCTGTTTTTT	CASRSTVNTGELFF
15	TRBD1	TRBV5-6	many	TRBJ2-5	TGTGCCAGCAGCTCTAGGACAGGCAGCCAAGAGACCCAGTACTTC	CASSSRTGSQETQYF
18	TRBD2	TRBV4-1	many	TRBJ2-3	TGCGCCAGCAGCCCGGGACTAGCGGGGGGCCTCGCACGAGATACGCAGTATTTT	CASSPGLAGGLARDTQYF
19	TRBD2	TRBV4-3	many	TRBJ2-5	TGCGCCAGCAGCCAAGATCCACGGGAACGGGGGGTGGATCAAGAGACCCAGTACTTC	CASSQDPRERGVDQETQYF
14	TRBD1	TRBV7-2	many	TRBJ2-5	TGTGCCAGCAGCTTAAAAGGGGGCGGGGAGACCCAGTACTTC	CASSLKGGGETQYF